One sample yielded the 13 T cell receptor beta chains listed below, sequenced in a study of blood T cell repertoires in COVID-19. The assay was immunoSEQ multiplex PCR, and TCRdb's table has in-frame clones only and misses some. The repertoire holds 200,000 to 250,000 clones, with roughly 82% as singletons. The source material was peripheral blood. These receptors were collected from a woman aged 35 to 49 with acute or convalescent COVID-19.

The CDR3 bases are TGTGCCAGCAGCCCCTTGGGGGACAACTACGAGCAGTACTTC. This gives the protein CASSPLGDNYEQYF. This sequence joins TRBV7-6 and TRBJ2-7, with D perhaps matching TRBD1 (6 bases). CDR1 is SGHVS and CDR2 is FNYEAQ in the germline V gene. V was pared by 5 bases and J by 3 bases, with 14 bases between. The CDR3 runs 14 residues.

This sequence joins TRBV6-4 and TRBJ2-7; D is perhaps TRBD2 (5 bases). This CDR3 spans 15 amino acids. Germline CDR1 reads MRHNA; CDR2 reads SNTAGT. V lost 3 bases and J 3 bases, leaving 15 bases between the germline ends. CDR3 sequence reads: CASSDFGGSRYEQYF. CDR3 coding DNA: TGTGCCAGCAGTGATTTTGGTGGGAGTCGCTACGAGCAGTACTTC.

The chain joins TRBV3-1 (or the pseudogene TRBV3-2) to TRBJ1-2, with D unclear. V dropped 1 base and J dropped 7 bases, with 4 bases sitting between them. The CDR3 length is 11 residues. Germline V CDR1 and CDR2: LGHDT, YNNKEL (reference sequence). The CDR3 nucleotides are TGTGCCAGCAGCCAAGGAGCTGGCTACACCTTC. It is translated as CASSQGAGYTF.

The chain carries TRBV2 and TRBJ1-4; D might be TRBD1 (6 bases). V lost 3 bases and J 0 bases, leaving 8 bases between the germline ends. The CDR3 consists of 15 residues. Looked up from germline, CDR1 is SNHLY and CDR2 is FYNNEI. The CDR3 is CASSDRTATNEKLFF. Here the CDR3 DNA reads TGTGCCAGCAGTGACCGGACAGCAACTAATGAAAAACTGTTTTTT.

The J gene is TRBJ2-3, the V gene TRBV18; 7 nucleotides match TRBD1. The CDR3 has 14 amino acids. CDR1 KGHSH and CDR2 LQKENI come from the germline V gene. The J segment lost 4 bases and the V segment lost 3 bases, leaving 4 bases of the junction unmatched. CDR3 sequence (DNA): TGTGCCAGCTCACCGGACAGGAATGCAGATACGCAGTATTTT. Amino acid sequence: CASSPDRNADTQYF.

This chain connects TRBV6-5 to TRBJ2-7; weak D call: TRBD1 (5 bases). The CDR3 is 14 amino acids. Trimming took off 5 bases at V and 0 bases at J, with 11 bases between the two ends. In germline, CDR1 is MNHEY, CDR2 SVGAGI. The chain's CDR3 is CASSLTVLSYEQYF. The CDR3 nucleotides are TGTGCCAGCAGTCTGACAGTTCTCTCCTACGAGCAGTACTTC.

The chain has TRBV5-5 and TRBJ2-7; D perhaps matches TRBD1 (7 bases). V lost 4 bases to trimming and J lost 5 bases, with 19 bases between them. The length of the CDR3 is 15 residues. Germline V gene sequence: CDR1 SGHKS, CDR2 YYEKEE (reference sequence). The DNA of the CDR3 is TGTGCCAGCAGCCCCAGGGGGGTGGGTGGAAACGAGCAGTACTTC. Its protein product is CASSPRGVGGNEQYF.

The genes are TRBV30 and TRBJ1-2, with TRBD1 identical over 8 bases. With 4 bases clipped from V and 4 bases from J, the junction kept 8 bases outside the gene matches. Germline V gene data show CDR1 as GTSNPN and CDR2 as SVGIG (reference sequence). CDR3 size: 14 residues. In DNA, the CDR3 is TGTGCCTGGAACCAGGGACAGGTCGGCTATGGCTACACCTTC. Protein: CAWNQGQVGYGYTF.

The gene calls are TRBV3-1 (or the pseudogene TRBV3-2) and TRBJ2-3; 12 nucleotides agree with TRBD2. There are 19 residues in the CDR3. The V gene's germline CDR1 is LGHDT and CDR2 YNNKEL (reference sequence). V lost 4 bases and J lost 2; bases outside the gene matches: 13. The CDR3 DNA is TGTGCCAGCAGCCCGGTGGCTAGCGGGGGGGCTTTGAACACAGATACGCAGTATTTT. Protein sequence: CASSPVASGGALNTDTQYF.

The chain couples TRBV4-3 to TRBJ1-1; no clear D gene. V shed 0 bases and J shed 1 base, with 9 bases lying between them. The CDR3 is made up of 15 amino acids. Per the germline V gene, CDR1 is LGHNA and CDR2 is YSLEER. The CDR3 is CASSQDRRGNTEAFF. The CDR3 nucleotides are TGCGCCAGCAGCCAAGATAGACGGGGGAACACTGAAGCTTTCTTT.

This chain uses TRBV4-3 with TRBJ2-3; maybe TRBD1 (5 bases). Germline CDR1 is LGHNA and CDR2 is YSLEER. This CDR3 spans 16 amino acids. The ends were cut back, 0 bases at V and 2 bases at J, with 12 bases in the middle. The CDR3 region is CASSQDTTAFTDTQYF. The CDR3 nucleotides are TGCGCCAGCAGCCAAGACACGACAGCCTTCACAGATACGCAGTATTTT.

V gene TRBV2 combines with J gene TRBJ2-7, with 10 bases that match TRBD2. CDR3 length: 15 residues. V was clipped by 8 bases and J by 2 bases; unmatched bases: 9. The germline V gene has CDR1 SNHLY and CDR2 FYNNEI. CDR3 residues: CASHLAGVWAYEQYF. As DNA, the CDR3 is TGTGCCAGCCATCTAGCGGGGGTATGGGCCTACGAGCAGTACTTC. The whole variable domain, filled in from reference TRBV2 and TRBJ2-7, reads EPEVTQTPSHQVTQMGQEVILRCVPISNHLYFYWYRQILGQKVEFLVSFYNNEISEKSEIFDDQFSVERPDGSNFTLKIRSTKLEDSAMYFCASHLAGVWAYEQYFGPGTRLTVT.

The V gene is TRBV5-1, the J gene TRBJ2-3, with TRBD2 matching over 13 bases. This CDR3 contains 15 residues. V shed 2 bases, J shed 4 bases, and the junction held 1 base outside the gene matches. CDR1 SGHRS and CDR2 YFSETQ come from the germline V gene. CDR3 sequence reads: CASSLTSGGADTQYF. CDR3 in DNA: TGCGCCAGCAGCTTAACTAGCGGGGGGGCAGATACGCAGTATTTT. Supplemented by reference TRBV5-1 and TRBJ2-3, the full variable domain reads KAGVTQTPRYLIKTRGQQVTLSCSPISGHRSVSWYQQTPGQGLQFLFEYFSETQRNKGNFPGRFSGRQFSNSRSEMNVSTLELGDSALYLCASSLTSGGADTQYFGPGTRLTVL.